This is a list of T cell receptor beta chains from one sample in a study of CXCR3-negative and CXCR3-positive naive CD8 T cells. TCRdb re-called the 5' RACE reads and gives one entry per CDR3 protein, without DNA. The sample includes around 110,000 distinct CDR3 sequences. The sequenced sample consisted of naive CXCR3+ CD8+ T cells from blood. Receptors originate from a human donor in good health. Some clones in this sample may be carry-over from other donors' samples. Both conserved end residues are part of each CDR3. Each record gives: J gene, V gene, CDR3 protein.

j_gene: TRBJ2-1; v_gene: TRBV24-1; CDR3aa: CATSDLRTSGRFYNEQFF
j_gene: TRBJ2-7; v_gene: TRBV7-7; CDR3aa: CASSLGTGGPYEQYF
j_gene: TRBJ2-4; v_gene: TRBV7-3; CDR3aa: CASSPPKDIQYF
j_gene: TRBJ1-4; v_gene: TRBV29-1; CDR3aa: CSVALGNNEKLFF
j_gene: TRBJ1-2; v_gene: TRBV27; CDR3aa: CASSPRLNYGYTF
j_gene: TRBJ1-5; v_gene: TRBV12-3/TRBV12-4; CDR3aa: CASSIDRVHQPQHF
j_gene: TRBJ2-5; v_gene: TRBV6-5; CDR3aa: CASSYFGSQETQYF
j_gene: TRBJ1-2; v_gene: TRBV29-1; CDR3aa: CSVGRGSGYTF
j_gene: TRBJ2-1; v_gene: TRBV29-1; CDR3aa: CSAEGTSGANEQFF
j_gene: TRBJ2-7; v_gene: TRBV29-1; CDR3aa: CSVTGQGESYEQYF
j_gene: TRBJ1-2; v_gene: TRBV5-1; CDR3aa: CASGFSGLDPNYGYTF
j_gene: TRBJ2-2; v_gene: TRBV29-1; CDR3aa: CSGLLENTGELFF
j_gene: TRBJ2-1; v_gene: TRBV19; CDR3aa: CASSISLAGDNEQFF
j_gene: TRBJ2-1; v_gene: TRBV7-3; CDR3aa: CASSLDGSYNEQFF
j_gene: TRBJ2-7; v_gene: TRBV4-3; CDR3aa: CASSPGLHSYEQYF
j_gene: TRBJ2-5; v_gene: TRBV7-9; CDR3aa: CASSLASGSFGSETQYF
j_gene: TRBJ1-1; v_gene: TRBV12-3/TRBV12-4; CDR3aa: CANSLGTGTNTEAFF
j_gene: TRBJ2-2; v_gene: TRBV12-3/TRBV12-4; CDR3aa: CASSLGGQNTGELFF
j_gene: TRBJ2-1; v_gene: TRBV27; CDR3aa: CESTGGPYNEQFF
j_gene: TRBJ2-1; v_gene: TRBV7-9; CDR3aa: CASSLAGEAGEQFF
j_gene: TRBJ2-7; v_gene: TRBV7-9; CDR3aa: CASSPGTGLVEQYF
j_gene: TRBJ1-1; v_gene: TRBV6-6; CDR3aa: CASSVDRGTEAFF
j_gene: TRBJ2-7; v_gene: TRBV7-2; CDR3aa: CASSPPGDEQYF
j_gene: TRBJ1-2; v_gene: TRBV4-1; CDR3aa: CASSQQGVLDYGYTF
j_gene: TRBJ2-1; v_gene: TRBV6-4; CDR3aa: CASSDSASGGAHEQFF
j_gene: TRBJ1-2; v_gene: TRBV20-1; CDR3aa: CSARDLRLTNYGYTF
j_gene: TRBJ1-3; v_gene: TRBV6-5; CDR3aa: CASRLTSGSGNTIYF
j_gene: TRBJ2-1; v_gene: TRBV19; CDR3aa: CASSIGGTGEQFF
j_gene: TRBJ2-5; v_gene: TRBV7-9; CDR3aa: CASSSSGRETQYF
j_gene: TRBJ2-1; v_gene: TRBV7-2; CDR3aa: CASSPLEGGNEQFF
j_gene: TRBJ2-2; v_gene: TRBV29-1; CDR3aa: CSVAGQVGGELFF
j_gene: TRBJ2-1; v_gene: TRBV29-1; CDR3aa: CSVEDQNEQFF
j_gene: TRBJ2-4; v_gene: TRBV3-1; CDR3aa: CASSQEGASGGALNIQYF
j_gene: TRBJ2-7; v_gene: TRBV30; CDR3aa: CAWSGKISDPYEQYF
j_gene: TRBJ2-2; v_gene: TRBV6-5; CDR3aa: CASSYATGSPRGVGGELFF
j_gene: TRBJ1-1; v_gene: TRBV7-3; CDR3aa: CASSFTQGAEAFF
j_gene: TRBJ2-7; v_gene: TRBV15; CDR3aa: CATSRDLGQNYEQYF
j_gene: TRBJ2-7; v_gene: TRBV10-3; CDR3aa: CAISESSSYEQYF
j_gene: TRBJ2-1; v_gene: TRBV7-9; CDR3aa: CASRPQTSVSYNEQFF
j_gene: TRBJ2-7; v_gene: TRBV5-4; CDR3aa: CASSLGYLGEQYF
j_gene: TRBJ2-5; v_gene: TRBV5-5; CDR3aa: CASSLAQGRETQYF
j_gene: TRBJ2-7; v_gene: TRBV5-1; CDR3aa: CASPWGGGLPYEQYF
j_gene: TRBJ1-1; v_gene: TRBV29-1; CDR3aa: CSVDAGTMNTEAFF
j_gene: TRBJ2-7; v_gene: TRBV7-2; CDR3aa: CASSEAVGVREQYF
j_gene: TRBJ2-5; v_gene: TRBV6-6; CDR3aa: CASSYSASGPSLVETQYF
j_gene: TRBJ2-7; v_gene: TRBV12-3/TRBV12-4; CDR3aa: CASSSGNNPAEQYF
j_gene: TRBJ2-7; v_gene: TRBV18; CDR3aa: CASSRDSFEQYF
j_gene: TRBJ1-6; v_gene: TRBV6-2/TRBV6-3; CDR3aa: CASSYVDSNSPLHF
j_gene: TRBJ2-5; v_gene: TRBV7-9; CDR3aa: CASSLTPRLAEETQYF
j_gene: TRBJ1-2; v_gene: TRBV4-1; CDR3aa: CASSQEWEFGYTF
j_gene: TRBJ2-7; v_gene: TRBV29-1; CDR3aa: CSVYTPENYEQYF
j_gene: TRBJ2-1; v_gene: TRBV7-2; CDR3aa: CASSAGASYEQYF
j_gene: TRBJ2-7; v_gene: TRBV6-2/TRBV6-3; CDR3aa: CASSYLDSPYEQYF
j_gene: TRBJ2-1; v_gene: TRBV14; CDR3aa: CASSIGTGDEQFF